This T cell receptor beta chain stems from a study of blood T cell repertoires in COVID-19. At the level of the study: COVID-19 samples collected from the United States, Italy and Spain covered acute and convalescent phases.

Under the authors' procedure: Nucleated cell counts were estimated from reference gene primer amplification. The repertoire was sequenced with immunoSEQ multiplex PCR; TCRdb's copy has only in-frame clones and lacks some. For V, J and clone size, that table is used; D and trimming come from the DNA. The sample includes almost 20,000 clones, 80% to 90% seen only once; the top ten take roughly 30%. Per germline, CDR1 DFQATT and CDR2 SNEGSKA (reference sequence). The CDR3 sequence is 15 residues long. J gave up 0 bases and V 3 bases, and 2 bases lay outside the gene matches. This clone was picked up a small number of times.

The source of this sequence is a human donor with active COVID-19. The donor label of this sample is uncertain. The sample comprised peripheral blood. The chain employs TRBV20-1 and TRBJ1-5; 10 bases fit TRBD1. In DNA, the CDR3 is TGCAGTGCTAGTAGGACAGGGGGTAGCAATCAGCCCCAGCATTTT. It translates to CSASRTGGSNQPQHF.